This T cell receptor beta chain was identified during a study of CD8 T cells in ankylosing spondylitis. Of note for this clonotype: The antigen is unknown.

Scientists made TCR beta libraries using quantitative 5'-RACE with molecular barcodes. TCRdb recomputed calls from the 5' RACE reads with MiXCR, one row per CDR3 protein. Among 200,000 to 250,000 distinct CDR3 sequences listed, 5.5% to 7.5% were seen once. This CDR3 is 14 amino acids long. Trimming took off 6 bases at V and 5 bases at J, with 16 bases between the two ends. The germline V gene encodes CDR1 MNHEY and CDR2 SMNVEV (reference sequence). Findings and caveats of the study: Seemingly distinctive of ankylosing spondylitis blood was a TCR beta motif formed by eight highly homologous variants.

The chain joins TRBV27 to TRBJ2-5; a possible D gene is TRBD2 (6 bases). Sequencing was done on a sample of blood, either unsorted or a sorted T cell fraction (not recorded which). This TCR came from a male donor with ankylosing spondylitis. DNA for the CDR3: TGTGCCAGCAGCCCCGAGCCAAGCGGGGAGACCCAGTACTTC. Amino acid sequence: CASSPEPSGETQYF.